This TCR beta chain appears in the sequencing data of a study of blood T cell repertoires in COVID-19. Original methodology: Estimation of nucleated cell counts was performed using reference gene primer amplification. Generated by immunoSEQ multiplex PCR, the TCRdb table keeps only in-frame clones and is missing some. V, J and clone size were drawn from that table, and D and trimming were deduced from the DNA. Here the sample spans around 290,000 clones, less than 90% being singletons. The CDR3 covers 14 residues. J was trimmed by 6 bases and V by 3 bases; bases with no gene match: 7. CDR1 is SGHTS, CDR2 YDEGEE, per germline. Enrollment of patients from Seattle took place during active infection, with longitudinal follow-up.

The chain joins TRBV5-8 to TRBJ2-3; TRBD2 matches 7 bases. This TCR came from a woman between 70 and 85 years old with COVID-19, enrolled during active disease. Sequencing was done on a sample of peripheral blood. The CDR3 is CASSSRGVGDTQYF. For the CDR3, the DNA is TGTGCCAGCAGCTCTCGGGGGGTCGGGGATACGCAGTATTTT.